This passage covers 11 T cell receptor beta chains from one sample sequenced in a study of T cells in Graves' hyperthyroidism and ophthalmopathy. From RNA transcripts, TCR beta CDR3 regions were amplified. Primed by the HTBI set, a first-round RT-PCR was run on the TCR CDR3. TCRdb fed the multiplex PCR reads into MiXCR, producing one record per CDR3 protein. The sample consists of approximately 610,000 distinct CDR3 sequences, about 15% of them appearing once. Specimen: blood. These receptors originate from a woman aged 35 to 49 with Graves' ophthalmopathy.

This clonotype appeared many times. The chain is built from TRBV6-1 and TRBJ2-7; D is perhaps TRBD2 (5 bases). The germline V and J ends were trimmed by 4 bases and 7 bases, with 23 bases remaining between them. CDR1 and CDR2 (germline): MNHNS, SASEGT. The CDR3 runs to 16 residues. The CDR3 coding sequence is TGTGCCAGCAGTGTCGCGGCAGTGGGAGTTCACACAGAGCAGTACTTC. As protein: CASSVAAVGVHTEQYF.

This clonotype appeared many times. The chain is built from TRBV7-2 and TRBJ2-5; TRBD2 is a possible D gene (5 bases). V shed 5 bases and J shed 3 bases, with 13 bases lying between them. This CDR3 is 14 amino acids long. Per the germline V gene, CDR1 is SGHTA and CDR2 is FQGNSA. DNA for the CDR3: TGTGCCAGCAGCCCGGGCCCGGAGGAAGAGACCCAGTACTTC. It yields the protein CASSPGPEEETQYF. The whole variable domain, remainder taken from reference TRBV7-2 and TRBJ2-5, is GAGVSQSPSNKVTEKGKDVELRCDPISGHTALYWYRQSLGQGLEFLIYFQGNSAPDKSGLPSDRFSAERTGGSVSTLTIQRTQQEDSAVYLCASSPGPEEETQYFGPGTRLLVL.

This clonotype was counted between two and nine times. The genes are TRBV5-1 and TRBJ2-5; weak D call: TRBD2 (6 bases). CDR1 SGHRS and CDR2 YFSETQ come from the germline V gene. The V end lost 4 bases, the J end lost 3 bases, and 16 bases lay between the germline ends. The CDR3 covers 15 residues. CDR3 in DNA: TGCGCCAGCAGCCCTAGCCCGGGGGAGGAAGAGACCCAGTACTTC. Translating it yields CASSPSPGEEETQYF.

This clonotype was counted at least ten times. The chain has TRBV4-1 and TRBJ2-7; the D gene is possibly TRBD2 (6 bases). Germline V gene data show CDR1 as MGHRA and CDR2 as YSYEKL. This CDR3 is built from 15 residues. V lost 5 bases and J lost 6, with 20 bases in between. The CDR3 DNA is TGCGCCAGCAGCTGGAGGGCGGCCGGGAGTCCCGAGCAGTACTTC. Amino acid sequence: CASSWRAAGSPEQYF.

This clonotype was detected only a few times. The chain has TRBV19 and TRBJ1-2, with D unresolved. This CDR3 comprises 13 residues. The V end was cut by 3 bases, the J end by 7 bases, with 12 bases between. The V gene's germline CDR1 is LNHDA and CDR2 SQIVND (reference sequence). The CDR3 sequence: CASSISVESGYTF. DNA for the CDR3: TGTGCCAGTAGTATCTCCGTGGAATCTGGCTACACCTTC. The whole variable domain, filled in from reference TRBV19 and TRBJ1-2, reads DGGITQSPKYLFRKEGQNVTLSCEQNLNHDAMYWYRQDPGQGLRLIYYSQIVNDFQKGDIAEGYSVSREKKESFPLTVTSAQKNPTAFYLCASSISVESGYTFGSGTRLTVV.

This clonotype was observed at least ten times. CDR3 in amino acids: CASSDPGRETQYF. CDR3 DNA: TGTGCCAGCAGTGATCCCGGGAGAGAGACCCAGTACTTC. The gene calls are TRBV2 and TRBJ2-5; D may be TRBD2 (6 bases). In germline, CDR1 is SNHLY, CDR2 FYNNEI. The CDR3 totals 13 residues. Deletions cut 3 bases from V and 4 bases from J, with 9 bases between.

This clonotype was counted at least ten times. CDR3 amino acids: CSAPSAGGLETQYF. The CDR3 DNA reads TGCAGTGCCCCCTCGGCGGGGGGACTTGAGACCCAGTACTTC. The rearrangement uses TRBV20-1 and TRBJ2-5, with 8 bases fitting TRBD2. This CDR3 has 14 amino acids. V was clipped by 6 bases and J by 5 bases; unmatched bases: 11. The germline V gene encodes CDR1 DFQATT and CDR2 SNEGSKA (reference sequence).

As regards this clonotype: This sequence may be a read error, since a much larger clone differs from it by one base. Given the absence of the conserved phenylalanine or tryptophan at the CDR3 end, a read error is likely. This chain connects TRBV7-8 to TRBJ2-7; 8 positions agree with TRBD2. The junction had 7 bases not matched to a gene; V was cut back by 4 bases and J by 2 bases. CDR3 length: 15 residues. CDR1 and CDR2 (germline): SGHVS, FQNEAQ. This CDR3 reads CASSSSSGFPYEQYL. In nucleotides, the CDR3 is TGTGCCAGCAGCTCTTCTAGCGGGTTCCCCTACGAGCAGTACCTC.

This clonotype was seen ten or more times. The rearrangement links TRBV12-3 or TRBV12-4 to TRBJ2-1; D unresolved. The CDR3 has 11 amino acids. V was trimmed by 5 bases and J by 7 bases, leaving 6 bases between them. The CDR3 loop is CASSRVNEQFF. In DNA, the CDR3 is TGTGCCAGCAGTCGGGTAAATGAGCAGTTCTTC.

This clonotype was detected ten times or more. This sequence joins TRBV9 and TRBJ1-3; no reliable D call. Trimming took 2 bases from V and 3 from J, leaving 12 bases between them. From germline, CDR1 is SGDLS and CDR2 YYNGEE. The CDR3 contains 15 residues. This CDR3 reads CASSVRPGSGNTIYF. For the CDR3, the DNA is TGTGCCAGCAGCGTGAGGCCGGGGAGTGGAAACACCATATATTTT.

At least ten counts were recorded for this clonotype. CDR3 sequence: CASSGEGSANYGYTF. DNA for the CDR3: TGTGCCAGCAGTGGAGAAGGGAGTGCTAACTATGGCTACACCTTC. The rearrangement links TRBV6-1 to TRBJ1-2; D call uncertain. V shed 4 bases and J shed 0 bases, with 12 bases lying between them. The CDR3 is made up of 15 amino acids. Germline CDR1 MNHNS, CDR2 SASEGT.